This entry features one TCR beta chain sequence. The data were produced by immunoSEQ multiplex PCR, yet TCRdb's version contains in-frame clones alone and is incomplete. The repertoire holds about 270,000 clones, with approximately 81% as singletons. Germline CDR1 is SGHDT and CDR2 is YYEEEE. This CDR3 spans 15 amino acids. The trim removed 4 bases at V and 2 bases at J, leaving 9 bases unmatched. The data originate from a study of blood T cell repertoires in COVID-19. About the research overall: Sample material is recorded as cDNA or gDNA derived from T cells, B-cell-depleted T cells, or PBMCs.

Specimen: peripheral blood. V gene TRBV5-6 combines with J gene TRBJ2-7; 7 nucleotides line up with TRBD2. The source is a woman under 30 with acute or convalescent COVID-19. The CDR3 DNA is TGTGCCAGCAGCCTGTGGGGGGAGGGCCCCTACGAGCAGTACTTC. Its translation: CASSLWGEGPYEQYF.